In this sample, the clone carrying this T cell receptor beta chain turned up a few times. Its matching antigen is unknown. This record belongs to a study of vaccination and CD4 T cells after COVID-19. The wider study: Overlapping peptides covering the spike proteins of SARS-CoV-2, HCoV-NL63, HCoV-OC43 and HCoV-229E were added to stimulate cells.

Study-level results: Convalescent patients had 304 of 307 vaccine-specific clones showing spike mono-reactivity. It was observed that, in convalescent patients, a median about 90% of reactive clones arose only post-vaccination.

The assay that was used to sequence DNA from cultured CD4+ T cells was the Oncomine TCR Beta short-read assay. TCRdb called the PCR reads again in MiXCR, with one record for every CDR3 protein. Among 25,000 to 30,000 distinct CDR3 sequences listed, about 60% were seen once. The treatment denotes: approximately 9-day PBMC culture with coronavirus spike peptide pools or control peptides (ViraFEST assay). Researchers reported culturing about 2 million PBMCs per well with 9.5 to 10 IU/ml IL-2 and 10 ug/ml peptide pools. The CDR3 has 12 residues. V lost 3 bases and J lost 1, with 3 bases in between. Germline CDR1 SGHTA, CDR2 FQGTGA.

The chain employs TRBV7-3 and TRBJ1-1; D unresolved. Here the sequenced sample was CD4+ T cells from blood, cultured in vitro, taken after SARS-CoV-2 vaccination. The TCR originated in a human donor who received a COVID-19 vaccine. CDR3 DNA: TGTGCCAGCAGCTTTGGGAACACTGAAGCTTTCTTT. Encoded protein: CASSFGNTEAFF. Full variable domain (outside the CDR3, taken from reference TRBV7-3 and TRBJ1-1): GAGVSQTPSNKVTEKGKYVELRCDPISGHTALYWYRQSLGQGPEFLIYFQGTGAADDSGLPNDRFFAVRPEGSVSTLKIQRTERGDSAVYLCASSFGNTEAFFGQGTRLTVV.